This TCR beta chain was found in a study of OX40 agonist ivuxolimab in advanced cancers. The wider study: Administration of intravenous ivuxolimab to patients occurred every 2 weeks at 0.01 to 10 mg/kg.

Study-wide results and caveats: Expansion of clones was among the lowest in partial responders at 0.1-3.0 mg/kg. At doses 0.1 to 3.0 mg/kg, CD4+ and CD8+ clones expanded.

Germline V gene sequence: CDR1 SGHRS, CDR2 YFSETQ. Trimming at V came to 4 bases and at J to 4 bases, leaving 10 bases not matched to a gene. The CDR3 spans 16 residues. Clones were sequenced by immunoSEQ multiplex PCR, and TCRdb holds only the in-frame ones, with some missing. The sample yields about 46,000 clones, approximately 85% seen once. About this clone: Antigen: not known.

This clonotype was obtained from an adult with an advanced solid tumor such as melanoma, head and neck, liver or kidney cancer. The gene calls are TRBV5-1 and TRBJ2-3; 9 nucleotides line up with TRBD2. The material was CD4+ or CD8+ T cells sorted from blood, obtained in a trial of the OX40 agonist ivuxolimab. The DNA for the CDR3 is TGCGCCAGCAGCGAGCACCTGGGGACTAGCTCAGATACGCAGTATTTT. This encodes CASSEHLGTSSDTQYF.